The present entry profiles one T cell receptor (beta chain) with its context. This sample is drawn from a study of blood T cell repertoires in COVID-19. What the recovered Cohort 3 donors had was two negative PCRs, clearance, or symptom resolution. Authors' methods: Amplification of reference gene primers provided the estimated nucleated cell counts. TCRdb's copy holds only in-frame clones and misses some; the assay was immunoSEQ multiplex PCR. V, J and clone size are those of that table, while D and trimming were read from the DNA. The sample has 200,000 to 300,000 clones, more than 85% seen once. Per germline, CDR1 SGHNT and CDR2 YYREEE (reference sequence). The CDR3 length is 14 residues. Trimming took off 0 bases at V and 3 bases at J, with 9 bases between the two ends.

The sample consisted of PBMCs or T cells enriched from blood (not recorded which). The chain joins TRBV5-4 to TRBJ1-2, with unresolved D. The receptor comes from a woman aged 25-40 years who had recovered from COVID-19. The CDR3 nucleotides read TGTGCCAGCAGCTTGGCCGGGAGAGACTATGGCTACACCTTC. Protein product: CASSLAGRDYGYTF. Variable domain in full (rest from reference TRBV5-4 and TRBJ1-2): ETGVTQSPTHLIKTRGQQVTLRCSSQSGHNTVSWYQQALGQGPQFIFQYYREEENGRGNFPPRFSGLQFPNYSSELNVNALELDDSALYLCASSLAGRDYGYTFGSGTRLTVV.